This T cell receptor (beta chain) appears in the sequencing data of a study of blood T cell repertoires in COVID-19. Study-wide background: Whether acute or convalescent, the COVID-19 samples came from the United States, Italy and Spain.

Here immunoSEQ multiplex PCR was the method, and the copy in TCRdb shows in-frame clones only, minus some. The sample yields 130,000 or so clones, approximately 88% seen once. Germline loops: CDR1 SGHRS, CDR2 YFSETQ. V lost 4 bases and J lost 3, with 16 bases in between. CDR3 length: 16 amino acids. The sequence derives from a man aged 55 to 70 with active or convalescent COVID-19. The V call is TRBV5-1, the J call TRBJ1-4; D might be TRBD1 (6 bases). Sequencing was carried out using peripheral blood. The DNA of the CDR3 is TGCGCCAGCAGCCTGGGGGGGCGGTCGGCTAATGAAAAACTGTTTTTT. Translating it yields CASSLGGRSANEKLFF.